These T cell receptor beta chains were read from a single sample in a study of cytomegalovirus exposure and HLA in healthy donors. Some clones are missing from TCRdb's copy, which holds only in-frame ones; the method was immunoSEQ multiplex PCR. The table includes about 190,000 clones, 65% to 80% detected once. Sequenced: PBMCs. Source of these receptors: a woman between 40 and 50 years old in good health and CMV-seronegative. Each CDR3 is given with its conserved first and last residue. The D gene is left open where the match is weak. Size is omitted from some rows. Given values are once, few, many or a class for expanded clones.

TRBV11-3,TRBJ2-5,NA,TRBD2,CASSPQMGLETSETQYF,TGTGCCAGCAGCCCACAGATGGGACTAGAGACATCAGAGACCCAGTACTTC
TRBV15,TRBJ1-3,once,NA,CATSRGTGTSGNTIYF,TGTGCCACCAGCAGAGGTACAGGAACCTCTGGAAACACCATATATTTT
TRBV6-6,TRBJ2-7,NA,TRBD2,CASSQGGVAGAYEQYF,TGTGCCAGCAGTCAAGGGGGGGTAGCGGGAGCTTACGAGCAGTACTTC
TRBV2,TRBJ1-2,once,NA,CASIRGTGNYGYTF,TGTGCCAGCATTAGGGGTACGGGTAACTATGGCTACACCTTC
TRBV11-2,TRBJ1-3,NA,NA,CASSLDGFGNTIYF,TGTGCCAGCAGCTTAGACGGGTTTGGAAACACCATATATTTT
TRBV9,TRBJ2-7,once,TRBD2,CASSLGLAGETSPYEQYF,TGTGCCAGCAGCCTCGGACTAGCGGGAGAAACATCACCCTACGAGCAGTACTTC
TRBV7-2,TRBJ2-1,NA,NA,CASSLQTGTKYNEQFF,TGTGCCAGCAGCTTACAAACTGGGACAAAGTACAATGAGCAGTTCTTC
TRBV10-3,TRBJ2-1,NA,NA,CAISVDMGNEQFF,TGTGCCATCAGTGTGGACATGGGCAATGAGCAGTTCTTC
TRBV11-2,TRBJ1-2,few,NA,CASSLVGAAYGYTF,TGTGCCAGCAGCTTAGTTGGGGCAGCTTATGGCTACACCTTC
TRBV11-1,TRBJ2-7,NA,TRBD2,CASSWASGRYEQYF,TGTGCCAGCAGCTGGGCTAGCGGGCGATACGAGCAGTACTTC
TRBV19,TRBJ1-2,NA,NA,CASSRVQGNGYTF,TGTGCCAGTAGTAGAGTACAGGGAAATGGCTACACCTTC
TRBV19,TRBJ1-5,NA,TRBD1,CASSLRDRVNQPQHF,TGTGCCAGTAGTCTCCGGGACAGGGTCAATCAGCCCCAGCATTTT
TRBV11-2,TRBJ2-7,once,NA,CASSLDRGVPYEQYF,TGTGCCAGCAGCTTAGACAGGGGGGTGCCCTACGAGCAGTACTTC
TRBV19,TRBJ1-2,NA,TRBD1,CASSMQTGGGYTF,TGTGCCAGTAGTATGCAGACAGGGGGTGGCTACACCTTC
TRBV11-3,TRBJ2-1,few,TRBD2,CASSLGLAGRNEQFF,TGTGCCAGCAGCCTCGGACTAGCGGGACGAAATGAGCAGTTCTTC
TRBV29-1,TRBJ1-4,NA,TRBD1,CSSRRAGGEKLFF,TGCAGCTCCAGAAGGGCAGGGGGGGAAAAACTGTTTTTT
TRBV5-1,TRBJ2-1,NA,TRBD1,CASSLGTGGNEQFF,TGCGCCAGCAGCTTGGGGACAGGGGGGAATGAGCAGTTCTTC
TRBV6-5,TRBJ1-1,once,NA,CASSYSRGGTTEAFF,TGTGCCAGCAGTTACTCGAGGGGGGGGACCACTGAAGCTTTCTTT
TRBV5-4,TRBJ2-4,NA,NA,CASFPQGRDIQYF,TGTGCCAGCTTTCCACAGGGTCGAGACATTCAGTACTTC
TRBV18,TRBJ1-5,NA,NA,CASSPSGVSNQPQHF,TGTGCCAGCTCTCCTAGCGGGGTGAGCAATCAGCCCCAGCATTTT
TRBV7-9,TRBJ2-7,NA,TRBD1,CASSSPGTGVREQYF,TGTGCCAGCAGCTCTCCCGGGACAGGAGTAAGAGAGCAGTACTTC
TRBV5-1,TRBJ2-1,NA,TRBD2,CASSLLTSGRRLGNEQFF,TGCGCCAGCAGCTTGCTGACTAGCGGGAGAAGACTGGGCAATGAGCAGTTCTTC
TRBV6-5,TRBJ1-1,NA,NA,CATTTWGAEAFF,TGTGCCACTACTACTTGGGGAGCTGAAGCTTTCTTT
TRBV30,TRBJ1-5,NA,TRBD1,CAWSVLRGQGHQPQHF,TGTGCCTGGAGTGTACTGAGGGGACAGGGGCACCAGCCCCAGCATTTT
TRBV19,TRBJ2-2,NA,NA,CASSSQAIVTGELFF,TGTGCCAGTAGTAGTCAGGCCATAGTCACCGGGGAGCTGTTTTTT
TRBV11-3,TRBJ2-1,NA,NA,CASSLRTIPSYNEQFF,TGTGCCAGCAGCCTCCGGACTATCCCCTCCTACAATGAGCAGTTCTTC
TRBV7-2,TRBJ1-4,NA,TRBD1,CASSFRGARDPNEKLFF,TGTGCCAGCAGCTTCAGGGGGGCACGCGACCCTAATGAAAAACTGTTTTTT